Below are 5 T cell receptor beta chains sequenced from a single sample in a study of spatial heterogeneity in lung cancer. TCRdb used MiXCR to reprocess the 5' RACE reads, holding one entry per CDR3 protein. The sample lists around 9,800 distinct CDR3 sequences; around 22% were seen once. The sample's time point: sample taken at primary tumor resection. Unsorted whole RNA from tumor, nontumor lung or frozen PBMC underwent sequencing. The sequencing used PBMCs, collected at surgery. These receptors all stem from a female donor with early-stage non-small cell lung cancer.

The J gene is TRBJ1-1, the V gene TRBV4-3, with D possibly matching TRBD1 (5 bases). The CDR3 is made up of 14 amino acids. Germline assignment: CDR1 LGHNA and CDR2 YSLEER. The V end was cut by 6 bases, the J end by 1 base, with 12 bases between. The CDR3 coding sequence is TGCGCCAGCAGTCACCGGGGGAGGAACACTGAAGCTTTCTTT. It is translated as CASSHRGRNTEAFF.

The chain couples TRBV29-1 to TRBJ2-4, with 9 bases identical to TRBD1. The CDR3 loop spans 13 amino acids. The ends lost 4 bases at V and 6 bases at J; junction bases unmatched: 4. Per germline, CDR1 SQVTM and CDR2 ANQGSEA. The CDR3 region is CSVVQTGGNIQYF. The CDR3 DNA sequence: TGCAGCGTTGTACAGACAGGGGGAAACATTCAGTACTTC.

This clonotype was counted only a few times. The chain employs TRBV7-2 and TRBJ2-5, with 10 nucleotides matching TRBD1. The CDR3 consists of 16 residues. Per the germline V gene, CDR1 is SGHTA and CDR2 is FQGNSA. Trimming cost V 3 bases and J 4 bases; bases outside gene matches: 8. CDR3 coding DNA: TGTGCCAGCAGCTTCGGGACAGGGGTTGTGGGAGAGACCCAGTACTTC. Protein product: CASSFGTGVVGETQYF.

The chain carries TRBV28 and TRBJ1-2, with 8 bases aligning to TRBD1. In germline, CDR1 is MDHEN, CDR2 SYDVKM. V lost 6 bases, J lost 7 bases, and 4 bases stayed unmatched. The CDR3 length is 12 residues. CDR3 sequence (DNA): TGTGCCAGCAGACAGACAGGGGCTGGCTACACCTTC. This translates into CASRQTGAGYTF.

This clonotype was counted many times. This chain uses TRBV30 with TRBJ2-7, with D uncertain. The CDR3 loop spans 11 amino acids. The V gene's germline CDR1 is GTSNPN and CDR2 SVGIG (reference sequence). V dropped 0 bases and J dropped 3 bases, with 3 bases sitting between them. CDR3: CAWSVFYEQYF. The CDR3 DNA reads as TGTGCCTGGAGTGTTTTCTACGAGCAGTACTTC.